A selection of T cell receptor beta chains follows, all from one sample in a study of Tregs in tolerant kidney transplant recipients. This table comes from immunoSEQ multiplex PCR, and its TCRdb copy is limited to in-frame clones, with some not included. The data show roughly 15,000 clones, about 80% seen once. Sample: Tregs from blood, taken before the transplant. All receptors come from a human donor who received a combined kidney and bone marrow transplant. Both conserved end residues are part of each CDR3. A D gene is named only where the DNA matches it firmly. Some rows have no size entry. The others give once, few or many, or a class for an expanded clone.

v_gene	abundance	d_gene	j_gene	CDR3nt	CDR3aa
TRBV11-2	-	-	TRBJ2-3	TGTGCCAGCAGTCAGACCGGGACTCGCCGCACAGATACGCAGTATTTT	CASSQTGTRRTDTQYF
TRBV14	-	TRBD2	TRBJ2-7	TGTGCCAGCAGGCCTAGCGGCGCATACGAGCAGTACTTC	CASRPSGAYEQYF
TRBV5-8	-	TRBD1	TRBJ1-1	TGTGCCAGCAGCCCCGGACAGGGGGCGTGGAAGGGTGAAGCTTTCTTT	CASSPGQGAWKGEAFF
TRBV18	-	TRBD1	TRBJ2-7	TGTGCCAGCTCACCCGACAGGGCCTACGAGCAGTACTTC	CASSPDRAYEQYF
TRBV4-3	-	TRBD1	TRBJ2-3	TGCGCCAGCAGCCCTGGACAGGGAAATACGCAGTATTTT	CASSPGQGNTQYF
TRBV5-1	-	TRBD2	TRBJ2-7	TGCGCCAGCAGCCCCTGGGGGGGTCTAACGGGCCGCTACGAGCAGTACTTC	CASSPWGGLTGRYEQYF
TRBV2	-	-	TRBJ2-7	TGTGCCAGCAGTGTAGGGCTCAGGGGCGAGCAGTACTTC	CASSVGLRGEQYF
TRBV7-9	-	TRBD1	TRBJ2-7	TGTGCCAGCAGCAAACAGGGGGCTTTGGGGTACGAGCAGTACTTC	CASSKQGALGYEQYF
TRBV6-5	-	-	TRBJ1-2	TGTGCCAGCTGGAGGTCTTCTAACTATGGCTACACCTTC	CASWRSSNYGYTF
TRBV28	-	TRBD1	TRBJ2-5	TGTGCCAGCAGCCATCGGGACAGGAGAGGAGAGACCCAGTACTTC	CASSHRDRRGETQYF
TRBV5-1	-	-	TRBJ2-7	TGCGCCAGCAGCGGCGGGTCCTACGAGCAGTACTTC	CASSGGSYEQYF
TRBV28	-	TRBD2	TRBJ2-2	TGTGCCAGCAGTCCGGCCGAGTTAGCGGGGTTCGCGAACACCGGGGAGCTGTTTTTT	CASSPAELAGFANTGELFF
TRBV5-4	-	-	TRBJ2-3	TGTGCCAGCAGCTTGGGGACTGCATCTACAGATACGCAGTATTTT	CASSLGTASTDTQYF
TRBV6-6	-	TRBD2	TRBJ2-3	TGTGCCAGCGGGGAGGCGGGGAGGGGCCGTGGAGATACGCAGTATTTT	CASGEAGRGRGDTQYF
TRBV5-1	-	-	TRBJ1-1	TGCGCCAGCAGCCCGGGAGGGGTCTCGACTGAAGCTTTCTTT	CASSPGGVSTEAFF
TRBV7-2	-	-	TRBJ2-7	TGTGCCAGCAGCTTAGCGGGGGGTTCCGACGAGCAGTACTTC	CASSLAGGSDEQYF
TRBV7-9	-	TRBD2	TRBJ2-3	TGTGCCAGCAGCTCAAAGACCAGCGGGAGTTTGGGTACGCAGTATTTT	CASSSKTSGSLGTQYF
TRBV7-9	once	-	TRBJ2-2	TGTGCCAGCAGCCCCCGGGGCCTGTACAGGGAAGCCCACACCGGGGAGCTGTTTTTT	CASSPRGLYREAHTGELFF
TRBV18	few	TRBD1	TRBJ1-2	TGTGCCAGCTCACCGCAGACAGGGGGGGATGGCTACACCTTC	CASSPQTGGDGYTF
TRBV5-1	few	-	TRBJ2-2	TGCGCCAGCCGGATCGGGACACTGAACACCGGGGAGCTGTTTTTT	CASRIGTLNTGELFF
TRBV4-1	-	TRBD2	TRBJ2-3	TGCGCCAGCAGCCACGGGACTAGCGGGAGAACTAGCACAGATACGCAGTATTTT	CASSHGTSGRTSTDTQYF
TRBV5-4	-	-	TRBJ1-1	TGTGCCAGCAGCTTGCTAGGGGAAACTGAAGCTTTCTTT	CASSLLGETEAFF
TRBV28	-	TRBD2	TRBJ2-7	TGTGCCAGCAGTTTGTCCGGGCGGGTCTACGGGGGGTCCTACGAGCAGTACTTC	CASSLSGRVYGGSYEQYF
TRBV6-6	few	TRBD2	TRBJ2-7	TGTGCCAGCAGTTACGTAGCGGGGGGTCTCTACGAGCAGTACTTC	CASSYVAGGLYEQYF
TRBV9	-	-	TRBJ2-5	TGTGCCAGCAGCGTAGGGCCAAAAGAGACCCAGTACTTC	CASSVGPKETQYF
TRBV15	-	-	TRBJ2-1	TGTGCCACCAGCAGAGATCGACAGGCAAATGAGCAGTTCTTC	CATSRDRQANEQFF
TRBV7-8	-	TRBD2	TRBJ2-2	TGTGCCAGCAGCTTCGGGACTAGCGGGGGGACGGGCGGGGAGCTGTTTTTT	CASSFGTSGGTGGELFF
TRBV5-1	-	TRBD1	TRBJ2-7	TGCGCCAGCAGCTTCCGTTCGGGACAGGGATCCTACGAGCAGTACTTC	CASSFRSGQGSYEQYF
TRBV28	-	-	TRBJ2-5	TGTGCCAGCAGTGGCCCTGAGACCCAGTACTTC	CASSGPETQYF
TRBV5-1	-	TRBD1	TRBJ2-7	TGCGCCAGCAGCTTCGGAGACAGGGGTTACTACGAGCAGTACTTC	CASSFGDRGYYEQYF
TRBV4-3	-	-	TRBJ2-1	TGCGCCAGCAGCCCTTACTCCGGGATCAGCTCCTACAATGAGCAGTTCTTC	CASSPYSGISSYNEQFF
TRBV27	-	TRBD1	TRBJ1-2	TGTGCCAGCAGGAAAATAGACAGGGGATATGGCTACACCTTC	CASRKIDRGYGYTF
TRBV10-3	few	TRBD1	TRBJ1-2	TGTGCCATCAGTGCGACCCGGGACAGGGATGGCTACACCTTC	CAISATRDRDGYTF
TRBV6-5	-	-	TRBJ2-7	TGTGCCAGCAGTTACTCATCACCAGCCCTGGGGCACGAGCAGTACTTC	CASSYSSPALGHEQYF
TRBV5-6	-	-	TRBJ2-2	TGTGCCAGCAGCTTGCTAGGCCTGAACACCGGGGAGCTGTTTTTT	CASSLLGLNTGELFF
TRBV6-1	few	-	TRBJ1-2	TGTGCCAGCACGACTTTGACAGATTATGGCTACACCTTC	CASTTLTDYGYTF
TRBV4-1	-	TRBD2	TRBJ2-1	TGCGCCAGCAGCCAAGCACCGGGGGGCTACAATGAGCAGTTCTTC	CASSQAPGGYNEQFF
TRBV6-5	-	-	TRBJ1-3	TGTGCCAGCAGCCTGAGAACGCCTGGAAACACCATATATTTT	CASSLRTPGNTIYF
TRBV10-3	-	-	TRBJ1-1	TGTGCCATCAGTGACCCCTTGGACCGAGGGGGCACTGAAGCTTTCTTT	CAISDPLDRGGTEAFF
TRBV28	-	-	TRBJ2-3	TGTGCCAGCAGCTCCGCCCTTACAGGGACTACGCAGTATTTT	CASSSALTGTTQYF